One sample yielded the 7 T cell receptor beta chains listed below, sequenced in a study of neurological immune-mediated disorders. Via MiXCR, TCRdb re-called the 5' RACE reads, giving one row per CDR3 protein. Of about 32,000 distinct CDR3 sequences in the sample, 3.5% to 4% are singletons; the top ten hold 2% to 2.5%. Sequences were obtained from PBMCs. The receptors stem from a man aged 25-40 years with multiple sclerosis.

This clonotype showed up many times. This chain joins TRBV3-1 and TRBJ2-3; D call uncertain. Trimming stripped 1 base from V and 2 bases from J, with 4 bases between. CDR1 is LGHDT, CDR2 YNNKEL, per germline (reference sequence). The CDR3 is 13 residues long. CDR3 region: CASSQGDTDTQYF. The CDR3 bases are TGTGCCAGCAGCCAAGGAGACACAGATACGCAGTATTTT.

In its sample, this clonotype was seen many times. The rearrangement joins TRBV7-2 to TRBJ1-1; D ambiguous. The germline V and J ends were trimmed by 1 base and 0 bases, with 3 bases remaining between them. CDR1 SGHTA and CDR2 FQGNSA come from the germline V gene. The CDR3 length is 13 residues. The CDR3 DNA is TGTGCCAGCAGCTTAGAAATGAACACTGAAGCTTTCTTT. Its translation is CASSLEMNTEAFF.

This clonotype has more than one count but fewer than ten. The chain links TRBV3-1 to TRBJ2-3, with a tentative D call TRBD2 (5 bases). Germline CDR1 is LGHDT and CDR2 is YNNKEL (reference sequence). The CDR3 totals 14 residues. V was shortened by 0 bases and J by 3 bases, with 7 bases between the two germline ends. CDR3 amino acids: CASSQDPGTDTQYF. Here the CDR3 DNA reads TGTGCCAGCAGCCAAGATCCGGGGACAGATACGCAGTATTTT.

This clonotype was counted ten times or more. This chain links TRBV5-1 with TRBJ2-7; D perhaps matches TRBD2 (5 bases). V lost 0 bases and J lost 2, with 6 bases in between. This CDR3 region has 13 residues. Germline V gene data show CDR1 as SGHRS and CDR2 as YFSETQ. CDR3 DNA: TGCGCCAGCAGCTTGGCAGCGGCCTACGAGCAGTACTTC. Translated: CASSLAAAYEQYF.

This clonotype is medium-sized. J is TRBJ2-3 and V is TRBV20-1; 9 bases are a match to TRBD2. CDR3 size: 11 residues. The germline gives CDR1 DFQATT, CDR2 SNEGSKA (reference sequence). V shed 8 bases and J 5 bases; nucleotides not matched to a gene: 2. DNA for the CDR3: TGCAGTTCAGCGGGGGGAGATACGCAGTATTTT. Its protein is CSSAGGDTQYF.

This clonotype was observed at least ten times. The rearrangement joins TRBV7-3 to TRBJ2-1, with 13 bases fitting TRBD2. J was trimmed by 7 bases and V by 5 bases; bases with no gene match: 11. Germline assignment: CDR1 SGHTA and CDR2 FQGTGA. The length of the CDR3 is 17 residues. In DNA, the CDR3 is TGTGCCAGCAGCAGGGTGCAGGGACTAGCGGGGACTAATGAGCAGTTCTTC. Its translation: CASSRVQGLAGTNEQFF.

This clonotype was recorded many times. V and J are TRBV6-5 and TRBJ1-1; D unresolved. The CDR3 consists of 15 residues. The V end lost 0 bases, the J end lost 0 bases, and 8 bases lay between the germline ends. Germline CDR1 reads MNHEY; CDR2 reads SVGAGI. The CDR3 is CASSYSGVMNTEAFF. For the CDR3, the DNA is TGTGCCAGCAGTTACTCCGGGGTTATGAACACTGAAGCTTTCTTT.